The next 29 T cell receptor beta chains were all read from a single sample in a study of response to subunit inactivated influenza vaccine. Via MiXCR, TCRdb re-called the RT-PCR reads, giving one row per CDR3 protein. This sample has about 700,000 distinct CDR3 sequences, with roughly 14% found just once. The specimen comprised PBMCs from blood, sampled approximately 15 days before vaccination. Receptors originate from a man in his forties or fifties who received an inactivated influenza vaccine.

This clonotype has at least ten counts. DNA of the CDR3: TGTGCCAGCAGCCCGACAGGGTTCGGTGGCTACACCTTC. This sequence encodes CASSPTGFGGYTF. This chain uses TRBV12-3 or TRBV12-4 with TRBJ1-2; 7 bases map to TRBD1. V lost 6 bases, J lost 7 bases, and 8 bases stayed unmatched. The CDR3 loop spans 13 amino acids.

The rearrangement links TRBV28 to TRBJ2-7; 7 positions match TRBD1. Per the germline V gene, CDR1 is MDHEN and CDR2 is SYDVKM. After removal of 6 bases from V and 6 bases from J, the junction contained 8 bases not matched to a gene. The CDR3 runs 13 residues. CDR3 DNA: TGTGCCAGCAGGACCGAAGGGGGCGGCGAGCAGTACTTC. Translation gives CASRTEGGGEQYF.

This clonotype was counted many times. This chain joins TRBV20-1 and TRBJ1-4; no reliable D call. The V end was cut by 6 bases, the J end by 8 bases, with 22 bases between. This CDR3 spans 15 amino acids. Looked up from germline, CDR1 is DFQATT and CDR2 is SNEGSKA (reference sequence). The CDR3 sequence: CSAVPILPLREKLFF. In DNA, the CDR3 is TGCAGTGCCGTGCCGATTCTTCCCCTGAGGGAAAAACTGTTTTTT.

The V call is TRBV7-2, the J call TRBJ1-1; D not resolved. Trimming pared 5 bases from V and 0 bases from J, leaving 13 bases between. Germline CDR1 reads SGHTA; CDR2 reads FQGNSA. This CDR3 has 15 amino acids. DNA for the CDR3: TGTGCCAGCAGCGAAGACGGGGAGGTGAACACTGAAGCTTTCTTT. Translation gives CASSEDGEVNTEAFF.

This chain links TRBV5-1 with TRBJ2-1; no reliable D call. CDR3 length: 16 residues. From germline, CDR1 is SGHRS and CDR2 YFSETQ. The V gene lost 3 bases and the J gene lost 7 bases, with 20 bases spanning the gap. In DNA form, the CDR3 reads TGCGCCAGCAGCTCCCAGCCCCTGGACGGTTCGAATGAGCAGTTCTTC. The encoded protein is CASSSQPLDGSNEQFF.

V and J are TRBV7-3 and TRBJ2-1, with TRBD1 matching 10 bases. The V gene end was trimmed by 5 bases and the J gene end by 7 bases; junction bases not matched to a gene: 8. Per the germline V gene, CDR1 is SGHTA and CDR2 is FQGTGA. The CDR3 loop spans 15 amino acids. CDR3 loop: CASSKDRGRGNEQFF. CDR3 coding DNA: TGTGCCAGCAGCAAAGACAGGGGGCGCGGTAATGAGCAGTTCTTC.

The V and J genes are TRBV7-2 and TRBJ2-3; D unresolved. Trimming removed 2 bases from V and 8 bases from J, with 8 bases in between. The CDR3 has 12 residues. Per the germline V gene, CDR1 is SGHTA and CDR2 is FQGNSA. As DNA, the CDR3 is TGTGCCAGCAGCTTATTATCGGGTACGCAGTATTTT. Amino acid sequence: CASSLLSGTQYF.

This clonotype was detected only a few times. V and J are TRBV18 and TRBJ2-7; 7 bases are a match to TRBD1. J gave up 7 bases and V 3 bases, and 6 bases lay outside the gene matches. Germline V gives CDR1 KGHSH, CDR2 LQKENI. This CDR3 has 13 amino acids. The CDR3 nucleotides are TGTGCCAGCTCACCCCCAGGGACAGAAGAGCAGTACTTC. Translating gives CASSPPGTEEQYF.

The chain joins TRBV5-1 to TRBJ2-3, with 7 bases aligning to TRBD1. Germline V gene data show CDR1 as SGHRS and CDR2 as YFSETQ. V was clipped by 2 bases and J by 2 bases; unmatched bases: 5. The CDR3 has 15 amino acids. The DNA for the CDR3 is TGCGCCAGCAGCTTTGGGGACAGAATCACAGATACGCAGTATTTT. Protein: CASSFGDRITDTQYF.

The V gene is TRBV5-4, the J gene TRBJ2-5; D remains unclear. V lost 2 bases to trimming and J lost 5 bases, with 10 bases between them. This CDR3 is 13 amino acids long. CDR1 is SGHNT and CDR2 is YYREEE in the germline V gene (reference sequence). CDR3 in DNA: TGTGCCAGCAGCTTCGCCCCCGAGGAGACCCAGTACTTC. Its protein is CASSFAPEETQYF. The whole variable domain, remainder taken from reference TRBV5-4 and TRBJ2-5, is ETGVTQSPTHLIKTRGQQVTLRCSSQSGHNTVSWYQQALGQGPQFIFQYYREEENGRGNFPPRFSGLQFPNYSSELNVNALELDDSALYLCASSFAPEETQYFGPGTRLLVL.

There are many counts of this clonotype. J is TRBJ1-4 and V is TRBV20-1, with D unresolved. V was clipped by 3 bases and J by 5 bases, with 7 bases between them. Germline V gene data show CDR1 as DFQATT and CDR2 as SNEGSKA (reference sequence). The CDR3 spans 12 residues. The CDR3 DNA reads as TGCAGTGCTAGTCCCGAGAATGAAAAACTGTTTTTT. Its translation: CSASPENEKLFF.

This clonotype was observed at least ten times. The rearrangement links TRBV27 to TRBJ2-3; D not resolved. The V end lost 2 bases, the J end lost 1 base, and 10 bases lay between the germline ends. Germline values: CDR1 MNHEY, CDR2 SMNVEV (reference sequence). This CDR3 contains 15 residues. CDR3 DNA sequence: TGTGCCAGCAGTTTAGAGGATCGGGGCACAGATACGCAGTATTTT. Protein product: CASSLEDRGTDTQYF.

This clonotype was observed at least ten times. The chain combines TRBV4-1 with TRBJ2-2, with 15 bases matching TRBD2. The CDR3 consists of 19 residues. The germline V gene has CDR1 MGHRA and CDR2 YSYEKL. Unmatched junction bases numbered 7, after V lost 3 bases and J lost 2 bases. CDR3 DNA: TGCGCCAGCAGCCACGGACTAGCGGGGGGGGCTGGCAACACCGGGGAGCTGTTTTTT. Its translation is CASSHGLAGGAGNTGELFF.

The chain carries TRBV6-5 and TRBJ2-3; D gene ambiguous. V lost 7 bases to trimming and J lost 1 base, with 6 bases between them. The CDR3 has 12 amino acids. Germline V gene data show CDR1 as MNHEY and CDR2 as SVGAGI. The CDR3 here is CASKQGTDTQYF. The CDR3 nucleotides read TGTGCCAGCAAACAAGGCACAGATACGCAGTATTTT.

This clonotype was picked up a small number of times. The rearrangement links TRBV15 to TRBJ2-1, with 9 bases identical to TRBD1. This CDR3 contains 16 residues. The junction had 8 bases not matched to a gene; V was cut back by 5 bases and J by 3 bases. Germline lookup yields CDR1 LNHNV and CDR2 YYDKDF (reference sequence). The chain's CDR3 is CATSRSGTGFYNEQFF. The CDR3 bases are TGTGCCACCAGCCGCTCCGGGACAGGGTTCTACAATGAGCAGTTCTTC.

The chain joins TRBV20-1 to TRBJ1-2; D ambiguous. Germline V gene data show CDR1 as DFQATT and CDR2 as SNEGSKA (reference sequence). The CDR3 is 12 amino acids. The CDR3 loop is CSEVRSSYGYTF. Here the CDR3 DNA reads TGCTCAGAGGTCAGGTCTAGCTATGGCTACACCTTC.

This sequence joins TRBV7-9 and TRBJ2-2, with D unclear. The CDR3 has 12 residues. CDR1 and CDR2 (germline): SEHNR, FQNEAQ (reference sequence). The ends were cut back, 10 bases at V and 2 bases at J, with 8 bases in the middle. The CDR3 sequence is CAILNNTGELFF. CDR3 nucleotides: TGTGCCATCCTAAACAACACCGGGGAGCTGTTTTTT. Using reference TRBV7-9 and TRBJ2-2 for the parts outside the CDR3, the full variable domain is DTGVSQNPRHKITKRGQNVTFRCDPISEHNRLYWYRQTLGQGPEFLTYFQNEAQLEKSRLLSDRFSAERPKGSFSTLEIQRTEQGDSAMYLCAILNNTGELFFGEGSRLTVL.

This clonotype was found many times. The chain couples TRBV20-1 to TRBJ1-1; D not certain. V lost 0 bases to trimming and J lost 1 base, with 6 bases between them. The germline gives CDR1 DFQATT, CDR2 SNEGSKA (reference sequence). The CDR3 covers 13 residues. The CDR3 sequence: CSARDLRNTEAFF. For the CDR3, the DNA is TGCAGTGCTAGAGATCTAAGGAACACTGAAGCTTTCTTT.

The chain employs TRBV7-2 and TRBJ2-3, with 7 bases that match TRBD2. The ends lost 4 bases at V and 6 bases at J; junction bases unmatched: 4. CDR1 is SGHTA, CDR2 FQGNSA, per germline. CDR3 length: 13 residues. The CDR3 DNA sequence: TGTGCCAGCAGCTCCGGACTAGTGGATACGCAGTATTTT. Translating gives CASSSGLVDTQYF. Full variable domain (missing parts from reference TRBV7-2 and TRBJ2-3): GAGVSQSPSNKVTEKGKDVELRCDPISGHTALYWYRQSLGQGLEFLIYFQGNSAPDKSGLPSDRFSAERTGGSVSTLTIQRTQQEDSAVYLCASSSGLVDTQYFGPGTRLTVL.

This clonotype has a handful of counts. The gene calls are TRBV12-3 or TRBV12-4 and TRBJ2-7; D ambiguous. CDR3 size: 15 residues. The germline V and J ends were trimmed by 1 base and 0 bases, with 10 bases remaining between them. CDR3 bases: TGTGCCAGCAGTTTAGGGACGTCGCTCTCCTACGAGCAGTACTTC. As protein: CASSLGTSLSYEQYF.

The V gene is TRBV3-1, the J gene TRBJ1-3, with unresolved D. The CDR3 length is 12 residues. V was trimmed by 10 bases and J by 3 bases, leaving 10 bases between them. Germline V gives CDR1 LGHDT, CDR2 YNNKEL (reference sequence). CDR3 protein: CATNSNGNTIYF. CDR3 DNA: TGTGCCACCAACTCGAATGGAAACACCATATATTTT.

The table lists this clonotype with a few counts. DNA of the CDR3: TGCAGTGCTAGGGGGGACAGGGGTTCGCTATACTTC. Residues: CSARGDRGSLYF. The chain joins TRBV20-1 to TRBJ2-4, with 10 bases that match TRBD1. In germline, CDR1 is DFQATT, CDR2 SNEGSKA (reference sequence). V lost 3 bases, J lost 16 bases, and 9 bases stayed unmatched. CDR3 length equals 12 residues.

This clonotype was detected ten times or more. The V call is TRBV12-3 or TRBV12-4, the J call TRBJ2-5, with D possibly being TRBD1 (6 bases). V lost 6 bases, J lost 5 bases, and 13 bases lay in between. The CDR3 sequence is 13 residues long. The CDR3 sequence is CASSWAGVETQYF. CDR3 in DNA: TGTGCCAGCAGCTGGGCAGGGGTGGAGACCCAGTACTTC.

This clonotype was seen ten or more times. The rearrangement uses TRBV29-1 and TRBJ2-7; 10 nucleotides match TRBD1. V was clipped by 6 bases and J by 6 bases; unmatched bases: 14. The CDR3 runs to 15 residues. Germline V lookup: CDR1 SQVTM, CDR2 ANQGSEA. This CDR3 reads CSVTTTGGASGEQYF. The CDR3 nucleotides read TGCAGCGTGACTACGACAGGGGGCGCGAGTGGCGAGCAGTACTTC.

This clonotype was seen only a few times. CDR3 protein: CASSKAQGYGYTF. The DNA of the CDR3 is TGTGCCAGCAGTAAGGCTCAAGGCTATGGCTACACCTTC. V usage is TRBV12-3 or TRBV12-4 and J usage is TRBJ1-2, with D uncertain. Trimming took off 5 bases at V and 4 bases at J, with 11 bases between the two ends. The CDR3 consists of 13 residues.

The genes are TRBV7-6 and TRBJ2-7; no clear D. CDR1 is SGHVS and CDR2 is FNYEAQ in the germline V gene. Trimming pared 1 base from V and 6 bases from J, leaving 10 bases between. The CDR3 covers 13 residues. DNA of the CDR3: TGTGCCAGCAGCTTAGGGTCGGGTTCCGAGCAGTACTTC. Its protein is CASSLGSGSEQYF. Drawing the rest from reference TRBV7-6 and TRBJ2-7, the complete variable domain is GAGVSQSPRYKVTKRGQDVALRCDPISGHVSLYWYRQALGQGPEFLTYFNYEAQQDKSGLPNDRFSAERPEGSISTLTIQRTEQRDSAMYRCASSLGSGSEQYFGPGTRLTVT.

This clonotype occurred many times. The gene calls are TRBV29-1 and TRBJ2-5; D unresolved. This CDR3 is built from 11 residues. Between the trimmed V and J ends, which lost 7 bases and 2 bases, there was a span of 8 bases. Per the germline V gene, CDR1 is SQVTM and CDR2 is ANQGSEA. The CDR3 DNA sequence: TGCAGCGCATCCTTACAAGAGACCCAGTACTTC. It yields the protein CSASLQETQYF.

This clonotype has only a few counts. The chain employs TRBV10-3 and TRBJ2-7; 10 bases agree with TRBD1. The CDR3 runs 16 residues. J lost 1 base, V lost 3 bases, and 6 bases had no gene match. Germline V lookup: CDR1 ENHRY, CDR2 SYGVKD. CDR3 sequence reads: CAISDNRDRGSYEQYF. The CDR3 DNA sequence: TGTGCCATCAGTGATAACCGGGACAGGGGTTCCTACGAGCAGTACTTC.

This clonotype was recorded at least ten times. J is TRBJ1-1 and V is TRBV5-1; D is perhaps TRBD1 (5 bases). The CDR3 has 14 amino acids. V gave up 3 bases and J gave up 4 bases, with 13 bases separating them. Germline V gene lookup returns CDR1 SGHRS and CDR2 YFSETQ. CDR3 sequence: CASSSRSGGTEAFF. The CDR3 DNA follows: TGCGCCAGCAGCTCAAGGTCGGGGGGCACTGAAGCTTTCTTT.